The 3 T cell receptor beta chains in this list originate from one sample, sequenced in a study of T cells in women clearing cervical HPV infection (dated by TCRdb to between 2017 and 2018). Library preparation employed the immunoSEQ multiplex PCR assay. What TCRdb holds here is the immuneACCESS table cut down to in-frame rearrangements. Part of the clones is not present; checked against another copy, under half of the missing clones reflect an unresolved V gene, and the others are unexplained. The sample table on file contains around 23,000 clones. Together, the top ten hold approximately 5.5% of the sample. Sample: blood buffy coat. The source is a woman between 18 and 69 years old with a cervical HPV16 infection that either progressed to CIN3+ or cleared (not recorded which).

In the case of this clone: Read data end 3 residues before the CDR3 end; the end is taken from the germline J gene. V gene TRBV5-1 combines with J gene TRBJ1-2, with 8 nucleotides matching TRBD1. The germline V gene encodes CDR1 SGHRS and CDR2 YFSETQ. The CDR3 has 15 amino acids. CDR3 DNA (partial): TGCGCCAGCAGCTTGGAAATCAGGGGGCAGTTCGGC. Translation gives CASSLEIRGQFG. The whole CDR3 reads CASSLEIRGQFGYTF.

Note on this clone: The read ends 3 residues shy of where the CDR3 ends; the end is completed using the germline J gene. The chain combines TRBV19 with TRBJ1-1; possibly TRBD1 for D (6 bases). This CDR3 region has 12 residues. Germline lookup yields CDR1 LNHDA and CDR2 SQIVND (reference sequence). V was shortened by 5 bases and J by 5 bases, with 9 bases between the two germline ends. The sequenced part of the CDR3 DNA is TGTGCCAGTAGTCTAGGACAGACTGAA. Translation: CASSLGQTE. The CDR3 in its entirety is CASSLGQTEAFF.

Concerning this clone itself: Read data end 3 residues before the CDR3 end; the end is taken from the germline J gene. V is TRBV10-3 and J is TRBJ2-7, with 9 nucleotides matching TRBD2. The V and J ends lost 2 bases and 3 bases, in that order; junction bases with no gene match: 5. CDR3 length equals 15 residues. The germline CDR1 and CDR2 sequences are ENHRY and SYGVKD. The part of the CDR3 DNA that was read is TGTGCCATCAGTGAGATAGCTAGCGGGAACTACGAG. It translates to CAISEIASGNYE. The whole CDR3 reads CAISEIASGNYEQYF.